This is a list of T cell receptor beta chains from one sample in a study of blood T cell repertoires in COVID-19. TCRdb keeps only in-frame clones here, not all; method: immunoSEQ multiplex PCR. This sample yields 15,000 to 20,000 clones, of which about 81% are seen a single time; roughly 8% belongs to the top ten. The specimen was peripheral blood. Source of these receptors: a man aged 55 to 70 with acute or convalescent COVID-19. Both conserved end residues are part of each CDR3. The order of the fields is D gene, clone size, CDR3 length, V gene, J gene, CDR3 DNA, CDR3 protein. D genes are given only for firm matches. Size tells how often a clone was seen (once, few, many) or the class of an expanded clone, and some rows leave it out.

NA	NA	17	TRBV9	TRBJ1-3	TGTGCCAGCAGCTATCGTCTCCAGGGCTTATCTGGAAACACCATATATTTT	CASSYRLQGLSGNTIYF
NA	NA	17	TRBV7-9	TRBJ1-1	TGTGCCAGCAGCCTCTTCGAAGGCAGGGTAAGATACACTGAAGCTTTCTTT	CASSLFEGRVRYTEAFF
TRBD1	NA	15	TRBV5-4	TRBJ1-2	TGTGCCAGCAGCTCCGCGGGACAGGGAAACTATGGCTACACCTTC	CASSSAGQGNYGYTF
NA	NA	16	TRBV10-3	TRBJ1-2	TGTGCCATCAGTGAGAAGGAGACAGGCACCTCCTATGGCTACACCTTC	CAISEKETGTSYGYTF
NA	few	14	TRBV5-1	TRBJ2-3	TGCGCCAGCAGCTTGAATAGCATTAGCGATACGCAGTATTTT	CASSLNSISDTQYF
TRBD1	NA	11	TRBV7-3	TRBJ2-1	TGTGCCAGCAGCTGGGGACAGGAAAAGTTCTTC	CASSWGQEKFF
TRBD2	once	14	TRBV18	TRBJ2-5	TGTGCCAGCTCACGGCTAGCGGACCAAGAGACCCAGTACTTC	CASSRLADQETQYF
NA	large	14	TRBV28	TRBJ1-5	TGTGCCAGCAGACCGATGGGGGGTTATCAGCCCCAGCATTTT	CASRPMGGYQPQHF
TRBD2	NA	16	TRBV11-3	TRBJ2-2	TGTGCCAGCAGCTTGGGGGGGACCATAAACACCGGGGAGCTGTTTTTT	CASSLGGTINTGELFF
NA	few	14	TRBV5-1	TRBJ2-4	TGCGCCAGCAGCTTGGAACTAGGGAACGGCATTCAGTACTTC	CASSLELGNGIQYF
NA	NA	14	TRBV7-8	TRBJ1-1	TGTGCCAGCAGCTCATCGACAGGACAATATGAAGCTTTCTTT	CASSSSTGQYEAFF
NA	NA	15	TRBV19	TRBJ1-2	TGTGCCAGTAGTACGTACGGGGGAGCTAACTATGGCTACACCTTC	CASSTYGGANYGYTF
TRBD1	NA	14	TRBV7-9	TRBJ1-4	TGTGCCAGCAGCTTAGACACAGGGGTCGAAAAACTGTTTTTT	CASSLDTGVEKLFF
NA	NA	13	TRBV29-1	TRBJ1-5	TGCAGCGTACTGACAGTTAGCAATCAGCCCCAGCATTTT	CSVLTVSNQPQHF
TRBD1	NA	12	TRBV7-9	TRBJ1-1	TGTGCCAGCAGCTCGACAGGGATCCAAGCTTTCTTT	CASSSTGIQAFF
TRBD2	once	16	TRBV11-2	TRBJ2-7	TGTGCCAGCAGCTCTCTAGCGGGGGGGACCGCCTACGAGCAGTACTTC	CASSSLAGGTAYEQYF
NA	NA	13	TRBV7-3	TRBJ2-5	TGTGCCAGCAGCTTAATTCCGACAGGGACCCAGTACTTC	CASSLIPTGTQYF
NA	NA	18	TRBV29-1	TRBJ2-4	TGCAGCGCCATGCTCCTGGGGAGCAGAGGCCCAGCCAAAAACATTCAGTACTTC	CSAMLLGSRGPAKNIQYF
TRBD1	NA	16	TRBV5-1	TRBJ1-3	TGCGCCAGCAGCTTGGAGGGGACAGGGGCCGGAAACACCATATATTTT	CASSLEGTGAGNTIYF
NA	NA	13	TRBV7-9	TRBJ2-7	TGTGCCAGCAGCTTAAGGACAGTATACGAGCAGTACTTC	CASSLRTVYEQYF
TRBD1	NA	16	TRBV6-9	TRBJ1-3	TGTGCCAGCAGTTATCTGGGACAGTCCTCTGGAAACACCATATATTTT	CASSYLGQSSGNTIYF
NA	NA	14	TRBV2	TRBJ1-3	TGTGCCAGCAGTGGGGCCTTCTCTGGAAACACCATATATTTT	CASSGAFSGNTIYF
TRBD2	NA	13	TRBV9	TRBJ2-5	TGTGCCAGCCGCCCTAGCGGGGGAGAGACCCAGTACTTC	CASRPSGGETQYF
NA	NA	15	TRBV10-2	TRBJ2-1	TGCGCCAGCAGTGAGTCTGCGACGGGGATGAATGAGCAGTTCTTC	CASSESATGMNEQFF
NA	NA	15	TRBV18	TRBJ1-2	TGTGCCAGCTCACCAACCCTTCTAGCTAACTATGGCTACACCTTC	CASSPTLLANYGYTF
NA	NA	16	TRBV5-5	TRBJ2-1	TGTGCCAGCAGCTCCTTGAGGGGGTTTTCTTACAATGAGCAGTTCTTC	CASSSLRGFSYNEQFF
TRBD2	NA	12	TRBV10-3	TRBJ2-5	TGTGCCATCAGTCGGGGGGAAGAGACCCAGTACTTC	CAISRGEETQYF
NA	NA	10	TRBV19	TRBJ1-2	TGTGCCAGTAGTATCGATGGCTACACCTTC	CASSIDGYTF
TRBD1	NA	14	TRBV6-1	TRBJ1-6	TGTGCCAGCAGTCCCCGACAGGGGAATTCACCCCTCCACTTT	CASSPRQGNSPLHF